This T cell receptor (beta chain) stems from a study of blood T cell repertoires in COVID-19. CDR1 and CDR2 (germline): DFQATT, SNEGSKA (reference sequence). The CDR3 covers 11 residues. The V gene lost 6 bases and the J gene lost 6 bases, with 12 bases spanning the gap. Here immunoSEQ multiplex PCR was the method, and the copy in TCRdb shows in-frame clones only, minus some. The sample carries around 80,000 clones, around 80% recorded once. This TCR was recovered from a man aged 50-59 years with COVID-19, enrolled during active disease. The sample comprised peripheral blood. This chain connects TRBV20-1 to TRBJ2-7, with D possibly being TRBD1 (6 bases). CDR3 in DNA: TGCAGTGCGGCAGGGGATCTCGAGCAGTACTTC. Amino acids: CSAAGDLEQYF.